This TCR beta chain was sequenced for a study of T cell responses to AZD1222 COVID-19 vaccine (dated by TCRdb to the early 2020s). At the level of the whole study: Because spike-specific TCR depth and breadth did not differ between the two schedules, AZD1222 recipients who got a second dose at roughly 4 weeks were pooled with those who got a second dose at roughly 12 weeks. Trial participants were enrolled by age into 18-55, 56-69 and 70-plus year subgroups, with approximately 150, 30 and 60 TCR-sequenced participants respectively. A total of over 230 trial participants underwent TCR sequencing, of whom some 210 received two doses of AZD1222 and around 25 received two doses of the MenACWY control vaccine.

The CDR3 regions of human TCRbeta chains were subjected to immunosequencing. The published analysis was carried out like this. TCRs in the repertoires were matched against a reference library of SARS-CoV-2-specific TCRs that had been generated with the MIRA antigen-specificity platform. Breadth meant the fraction of unique TCRs that were SARS-CoV-2-associated, whereas depth meant the fraction of total T cells that were SARS-CoV-2-associated. Each spike-specific TCR was assigned to its reactive spike region and to a CD4 or CD8 class using the MIRA data. Log10-transformed breadth and depth values were compared by one-way ANOVA with Sidak's multiple comparisons tests. TCRdb's version of the immuneACCESS table is confined to in-frame rearrangements and falls short of the full clone set. An unresolved V gene accounts for under half of the shortfall where checked; the remainder is of unknown origin. V and J calls and clone size are copied from that table; D and trimming were computed from the DNA. The sample data list roughly 130,000 clones, and more than 85% of these were observed just once. The ten largest account for about 3% of the sample.

Study-level results and caveats: Participants were mostly white British, with more females than males. The authors suggested clonal diversity may have been underestimated. In the small 56-69-year group, the increase in depth fell short of significance, most likely because of low power. Conclusions about previously exposed vaccinees were limited because only six AZD1222 recipients were SARS-CoV-2 seropositive at baseline. Because no samples from the day 14 peak response were available, repertoires could be characterized only after the peak T cell response. The whole spike protein was spanned by vaccine-associated CD4 TCRs, and dominant responses were seen in regions 160-218 and 743-854. After two AZD1222 doses, spike-specific TCR breadth and depth were significantly higher than at day 0 and than in MenACWY recipients. Nearly half of unique spike-specific TCRs reportedly recognized epitopes outside regions mutated in the B.1.351 and B.1.1.7 variants.

Remarks on this clone: Its antigen remains undetermined. No much larger clone exists at a distance of one base, and base qualities are not known.

This specimen's time point label, per the study, means: baseline before first vaccination. Vaccinee samples were obtained from the UK trials COV001 and COV002, which included a single-blind randomized controlled phase 2/3 trial of AZD1222 (ChAdOx1 nCoV-19) in healthy adults. Trial participant PBMC samples were collected at day 0 and day 28 after the second dose for TCRbeta chain sequencing. Taken from cysteine to phenylalanine, the CDR3 has 15 residues. The kept DNA is CDR3 alone, 45 bases in frame from the first base. The V end gives up 2 bases and the J end 1 base, leaving 4 bases in the junction not matched to a gene. The CDR1 and CDR2 encoded by the germline V gene are SGHDT and YYEEEE.

The source is an adult in good health. The sequence is built from TRBV5-6 and TRBJ2-5, with 8 bases aligning to TRBD2. The sequences come from peripheral blood, collected on day 0 of AZD1222 vaccination. The CDR3 loop reads CASSFLAGGQETQYF. In nucleotide form, the sequence is TGTGCCAGCAGCTTCCTCGCGGGGGGCCAAGAGACCCAGTACTTC.